The T cell receptor (beta chain) described here comes from a study of T cells in localized non-small cell lung cancer. The study's findings and limits: Heterogeneity remains possible because sequencing was limited to only one tumor region. There was an association of higher blood T cell density with longer overall survival. Uninvolved adjacent lung had higher T cell clonality than tumor and all other tissues.

Some clones are missing from TCRdb's copy, which holds only in-frame ones; the method was immunoSEQ multiplex PCR. The table shows tens of thousands of clones, with 84% occurring only once. V lost 2 bases and J 2 bases, leaving 13 bases between the germline ends. Germline V gene data show CDR1 as SGHTS and CDR2 as YDEGEE. The CDR3 runs to 15 residues. Comments on this clone: Its matching antigen is unknown.

The TCR originated in an older female donor with stage I lung adenocarcinoma. The material was peripheral blood, obtained before any cancer treatment. The chain employs TRBV5-8 and TRBJ1-2; D remains unclear. The CDR3: CASSFSNGVNYGYTF. The CDR3 coding sequence is TGTGCCAGCAGCTTTTCCAACGGGGTGAACTATGGCTACACCTTC.